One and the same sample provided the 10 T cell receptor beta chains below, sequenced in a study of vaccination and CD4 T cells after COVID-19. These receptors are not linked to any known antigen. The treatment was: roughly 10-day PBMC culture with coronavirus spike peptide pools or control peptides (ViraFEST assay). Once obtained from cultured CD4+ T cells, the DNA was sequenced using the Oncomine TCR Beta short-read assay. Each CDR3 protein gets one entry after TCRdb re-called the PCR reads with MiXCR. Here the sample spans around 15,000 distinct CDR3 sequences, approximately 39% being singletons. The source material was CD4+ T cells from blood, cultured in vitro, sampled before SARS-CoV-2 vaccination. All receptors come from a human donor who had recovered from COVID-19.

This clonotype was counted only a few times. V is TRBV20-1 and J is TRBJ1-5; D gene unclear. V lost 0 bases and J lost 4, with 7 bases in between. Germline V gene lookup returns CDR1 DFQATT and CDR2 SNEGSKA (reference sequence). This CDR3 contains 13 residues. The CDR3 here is CSARETDNQPQHF. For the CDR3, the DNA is TGCAGTGCTAGAGAGACGGATAATCAGCCCCAGCATTTT.

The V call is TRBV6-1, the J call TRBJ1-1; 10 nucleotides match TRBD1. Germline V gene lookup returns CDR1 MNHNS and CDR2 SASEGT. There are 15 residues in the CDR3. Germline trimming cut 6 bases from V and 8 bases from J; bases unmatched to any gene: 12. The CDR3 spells CASSLKRDRGLEAFF. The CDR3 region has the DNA TGTGCCAGCAGCCTTAAGCGGGACAGGGGATTAGAAGCTTTCTTT.

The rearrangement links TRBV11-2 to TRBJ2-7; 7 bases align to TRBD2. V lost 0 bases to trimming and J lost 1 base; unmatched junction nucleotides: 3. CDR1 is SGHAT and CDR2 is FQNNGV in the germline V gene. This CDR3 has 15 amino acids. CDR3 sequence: CASSLDPAGSYEQYF. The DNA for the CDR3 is TGTGCCAGCAGCTTAGATCCAGCGGGGTCCTACGAGCAGTACTTC.

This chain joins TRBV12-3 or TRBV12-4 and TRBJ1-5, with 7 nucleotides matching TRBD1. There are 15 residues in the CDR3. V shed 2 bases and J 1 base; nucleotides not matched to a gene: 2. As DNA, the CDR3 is TGTGCCAGCAGTTTACAGGGGGGGAGCAATCAGCCCCAGCATTTT. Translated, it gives CASSLQGGSNQPQHF.

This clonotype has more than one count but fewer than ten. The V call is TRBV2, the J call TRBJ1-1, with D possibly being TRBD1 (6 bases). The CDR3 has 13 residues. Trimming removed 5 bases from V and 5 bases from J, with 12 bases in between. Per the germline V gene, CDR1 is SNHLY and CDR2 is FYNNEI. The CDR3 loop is CASSPRTDTEAFF. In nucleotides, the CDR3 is TGTGCCAGCAGTCCACGGACAGATACTGAAGCTTTCTTT.

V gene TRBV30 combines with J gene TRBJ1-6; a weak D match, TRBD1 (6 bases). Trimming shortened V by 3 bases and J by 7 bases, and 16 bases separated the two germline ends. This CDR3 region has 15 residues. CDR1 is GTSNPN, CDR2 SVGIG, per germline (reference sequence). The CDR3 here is CAWRPTGAQNSPLHF. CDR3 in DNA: TGTGCCTGGAGGCCCACGGGGGCTCAGAATTCACCCCTCCACTTT.

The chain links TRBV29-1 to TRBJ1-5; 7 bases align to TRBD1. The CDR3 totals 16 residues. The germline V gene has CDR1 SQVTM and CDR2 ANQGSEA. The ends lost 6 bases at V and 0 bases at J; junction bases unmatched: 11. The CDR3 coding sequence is TGCAGCGTGTCGATGGGGACAGCCTATAGCAATCAGCCCCAGCATTTT. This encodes CSVSMGTAYSNQPQHF.

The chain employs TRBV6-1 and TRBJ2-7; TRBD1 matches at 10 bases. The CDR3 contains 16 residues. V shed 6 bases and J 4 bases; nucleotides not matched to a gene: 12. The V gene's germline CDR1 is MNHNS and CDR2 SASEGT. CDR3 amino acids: CASRPTTGGSGYEQYF. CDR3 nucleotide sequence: TGTGCCAGCAGACCAACGACAGGGGGCTCGGGGTACGAGCAGTACTTC.

CDR3 region: CASSLGTGAPGELFF. The CDR3 DNA reads as TGTGCCAGCAGCTTAGGGACAGGGGCCCCCGGGGAGCTGTTTTTT. This rearrangement joins TRBV7-2 to TRBJ2-2, with 9 bases identical to TRBD1. CDR3 size: 15 residues. Germline values: CDR1 SGHTA, CDR2 FQGNSA. The trim removed 1 base at V and 6 bases at J, leaving 3 bases unmatched.

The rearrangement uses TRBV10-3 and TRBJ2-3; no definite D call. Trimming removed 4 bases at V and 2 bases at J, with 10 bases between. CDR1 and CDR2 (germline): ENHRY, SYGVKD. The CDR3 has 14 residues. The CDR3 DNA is TGTGCCATCAGTGCTCGGGCCTCCACAGATACGCAGTATTTT. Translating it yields CAISARASTDTQYF.